This is a list of T cell receptor beta chains from one sample in a study of T cells in Graves' hyperthyroidism and ophthalmopathy. Via MiXCR, TCRdb re-called the multiplex PCR reads, giving one row per CDR3 protein. The table records 700,000 to 950,000 distinct CDR3 sequences, over 35% of them present only once. The sequencing input was blood. These receptors were collected from a woman between 35 and 50 years old with Graves' hyperthyroidism. Each CDR3 is given without its conserved first and last residue. The order of the fields is J gene, V gene, CDR3 protein.

TRBJ2-2 TRBV12-3/TRBV12-4 ASSPGGWELF
TRBJ2-5 TRBV7-2 ASSLAREVTQY
TRBJ2-7 TRBV20-1 SASPLGAFYEQY
TRBJ2-5 TRBV15 ATSSGTMAGGPNQETQY
TRBJ2-7 TRBV11-2 ASSFDRAEQY
TRBJ1-1 TRBV12-3/TRBV12-4 ASSLLTNTEAF
TRBJ1-6 TRBV28 ASTRGVGSPLH
TRBJ1-2 TRBV6-5 ASISLGGRDYGYT
TRBJ2-7 TRBV10-3 AIRDRVEQY
TRBJ2-7 TRBV6-6 ASSKGTGRSYEQY
TRBJ1-2 TRBV7-9 ASRGQGDKGRT
TRBJ2-7 TRBV10-3 AMSERGVEQY
TRBJ2-7 TRBV11-1 ASSLAGQGHEQY
TRBJ1-5 TRBV19 ASSINWRSTNQPQH
TRBJ2-5 TRBV20-1 SASASGGETQY
TRBJ2-7 TRBV7-6 ASSLDRGFGYEQY
TRBJ2-7 TRBV3-1 ASSHRGAVEQY
TRBJ2-7 TRBV4-3 ASSQVGQGSEQY
TRBJ1-5 TRBV2 ASQEGSNQPQH
TRBJ1-2 TRBV15 ATSTSGGQGYYGYT
TRBJ2-5 TRBV5-5 ASSLSGGAAETQY
TRBJ2-6 TRBV12-3/TRBV12-4 ASSFLAGTGANVLT
TRBJ1-2 TRBV7-9 ASSSTPLYGYT
TRBJ1-4 TRBV20-1 SARFGRGDEKLF
TRBJ2-5 TRBV29-1 SVLDDTQY
. TRBV29-1 SVAGAHNEQF
TRBJ2-7 TRBV6-1 ASSDYSLYEQY
TRBJ2-5 TRBV12-3/TRBV12-4 ASSPPVEQGAGRETQY
TRBJ1-2 TRBV2 ASSGGPEQGYGYT
TRBJ2-7 TRBV3-1 ASTQGAGLYEQY
TRBJ1-1 TRBV7-9 ASSLMLNTEAF
TRBJ1-2 TRBV5-1 ASSNTRRDYGYT
TRBJ1-3 TRBV19 ASLGTGTGNTIY
TRBJ2-2 TRBV20-1 SAGPLAGDAGELF
TRBJ2-7 TRBV20-1 SARDWGAESSYNEQY
TRBJ1-6 TRBV2 ASRGGQYNSPLH
TRBJ2-5 TRBV7-9 ASSRLAGGQETQY
TRBJ1-5 TRBV7-2 ASSGGSQPQH
TRBJ2-5 TRBV7-2 ASSSTRDTETQY
TRBJ2-5 TRBV7-3 ASSLSSGSGEAQY
TRBJ1-5 TRBV29-1 SVGGGSQPQH
TRBJ1-3 TRBV20-1 SARDWDPVRWGLSGNTIY
TRBJ2-5 TRBV7-2 ASRAGLAGGFGGETQY
TRBJ1-2 TRBV9 ASSVDRDQRYGYT
TRBJ1-5 TRBV6-1 ASSATGDYYQPQH
TRBJ2-7 TRBV5-1 ASSLESQSYEQY
TRBJ2-5 TRBV25-1 ASSPPWSLETQY
TRBJ2-7 TRBV7-9 ARGGEIGSYEQY
TRBJ2-2 TRBV10-3 ASRTLVTGELF
. TRBV6-1 ASGIAGAHNEQY
TRBJ1-1 TRBV6-2/TRBV6-3 ASSTSQGRITEAF
TRBJ1-4 TRBV2 ASSRRTNEKLF
TRBJ1-4 TRBV4-2 ASSQGREGEKLF
TRBJ1-1 TRBV11-2 ASSFNTGSTEAF
TRBJ1-4 TRBV6-5 ASSYSNRLGGEKLF
TRBJ1-2 TRBV12-3/TRBV12-4 ASSLRYGYT